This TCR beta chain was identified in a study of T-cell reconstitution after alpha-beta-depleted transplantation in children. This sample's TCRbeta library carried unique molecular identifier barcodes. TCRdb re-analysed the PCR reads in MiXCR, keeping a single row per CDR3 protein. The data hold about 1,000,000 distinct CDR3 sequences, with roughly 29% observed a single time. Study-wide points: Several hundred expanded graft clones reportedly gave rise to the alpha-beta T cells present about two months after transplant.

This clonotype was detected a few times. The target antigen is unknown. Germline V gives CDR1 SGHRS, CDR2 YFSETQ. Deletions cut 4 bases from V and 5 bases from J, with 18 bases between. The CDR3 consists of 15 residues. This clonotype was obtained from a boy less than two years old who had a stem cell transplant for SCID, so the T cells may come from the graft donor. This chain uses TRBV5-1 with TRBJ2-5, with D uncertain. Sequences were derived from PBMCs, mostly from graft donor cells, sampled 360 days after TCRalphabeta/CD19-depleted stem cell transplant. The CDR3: CASSPYTPFRETQYF. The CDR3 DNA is TGCGCCAGCAGCCCGTACACTCCCTTCCGGGAGACCCAGTACTTC.